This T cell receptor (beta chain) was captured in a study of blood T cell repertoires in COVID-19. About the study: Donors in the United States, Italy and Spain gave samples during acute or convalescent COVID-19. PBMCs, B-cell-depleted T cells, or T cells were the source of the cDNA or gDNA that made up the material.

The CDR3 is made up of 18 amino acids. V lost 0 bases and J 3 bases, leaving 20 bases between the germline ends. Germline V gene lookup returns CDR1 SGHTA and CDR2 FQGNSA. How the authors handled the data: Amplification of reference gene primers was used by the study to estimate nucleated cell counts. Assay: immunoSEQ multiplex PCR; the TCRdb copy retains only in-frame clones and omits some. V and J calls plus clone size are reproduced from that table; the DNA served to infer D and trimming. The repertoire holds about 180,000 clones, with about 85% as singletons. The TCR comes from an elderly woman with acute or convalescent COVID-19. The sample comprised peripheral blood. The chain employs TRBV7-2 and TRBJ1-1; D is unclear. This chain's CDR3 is CASSLARPPGRLYTEAFF. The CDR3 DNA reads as TGTGCCAGCAGCTTAGCTAGACCCCCTGGCAGACTATACACTGAAGCTTTCTTT.